One sample yielded the 2 T cell receptor beta chains listed below, sequenced in a study of metastatic and nonmetastatic thyroid tumors (dated by TCRdb to the early 2020s). None of the patients had been given any treatment before thyroid surgery. Libraries were built with PCR. The sequencer listed for this sample is Illumina HiSeq 4000. TCRdb took the public reads, trimmed them with fastp at Q25, ran MiXCR for clone calling and kept in-frame beta chains. The sample table holds 100,000 or so clones, of which more than 12% were seen once. The ten largest make up 3.6% of the sample. The sequenced material came from blood. These receptors all come from a female donor with papillary thyroid cancer or a benign thyroid nodule (not recorded which). Some clones in this sample may be carry-over from other donors' samples.

This clone was detected many times. The gene calls are TRBV12-3 or TRBV12-4 and TRBJ1-1; no clear D. This CDR3 is built from 14 residues. V was cut by 6 bases and J by 2 bases, with 13 bases left in between. This chain's CDR3 is CASSLSMGNTEAFF. In DNA, the CDR3 is TGTGCCAGCAGCCTCTCTATGGGTAACACTGAAGCTTTCTTT.

With regard to this clone: At one end, the junction sequence differs from germline, possibly due to a read error. The sample has other DNA sequences that encode this CDR3 too. The gene calls are TRBV20-1 and TRBJ2-5; TRBD2 agrees at 10 bases. The length of the CDR3 is 16 residues. Germline lookup yields CDR1 DFQATT and CDR2 SNEGSKA (reference sequence). The CDR3 DNA sequence: TGCAGTGCTAGCCGGACTAGCGGCGGGGCGGAAGAGACCCAATACTTC. Translation: CSASRTSGGAEETQYF.